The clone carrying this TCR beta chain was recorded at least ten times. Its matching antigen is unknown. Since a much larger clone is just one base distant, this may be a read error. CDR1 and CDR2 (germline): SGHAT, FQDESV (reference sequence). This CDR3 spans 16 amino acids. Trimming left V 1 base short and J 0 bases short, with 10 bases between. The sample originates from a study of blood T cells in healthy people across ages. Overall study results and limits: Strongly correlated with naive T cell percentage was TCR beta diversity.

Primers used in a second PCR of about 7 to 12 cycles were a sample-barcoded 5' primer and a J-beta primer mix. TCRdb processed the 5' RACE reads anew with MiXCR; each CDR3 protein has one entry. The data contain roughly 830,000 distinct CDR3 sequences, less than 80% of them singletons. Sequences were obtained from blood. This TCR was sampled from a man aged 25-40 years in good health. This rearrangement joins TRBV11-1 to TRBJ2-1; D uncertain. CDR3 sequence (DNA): TGTGCCAGCAGCTTAGAAGTAACGAGCTCCTACAATGAGCAGTTCTTC. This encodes CASSLEVTSSYNEQFF.